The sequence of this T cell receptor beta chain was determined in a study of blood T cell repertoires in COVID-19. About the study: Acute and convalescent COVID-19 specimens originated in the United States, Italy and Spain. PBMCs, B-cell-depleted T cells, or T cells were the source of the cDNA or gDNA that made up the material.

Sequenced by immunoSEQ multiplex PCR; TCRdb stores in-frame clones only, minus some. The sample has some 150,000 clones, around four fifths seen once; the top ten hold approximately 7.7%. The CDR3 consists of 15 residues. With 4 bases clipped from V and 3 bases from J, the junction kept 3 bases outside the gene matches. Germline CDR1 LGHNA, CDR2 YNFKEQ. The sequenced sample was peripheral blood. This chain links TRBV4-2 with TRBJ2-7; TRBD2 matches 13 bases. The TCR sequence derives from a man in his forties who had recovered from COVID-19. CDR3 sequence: CASSPGTSGDYEQYF. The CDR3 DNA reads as TGTGCCAGCAGCCCTGGGACTAGCGGGGACTACGAGCAGTACTTC.